What follows are 11 T cell receptor beta chains derived from one specimen sequenced in a study of T cells in Graves' hyperthyroidism and ophthalmopathy. Researchers took RNA transcripts and amplified the TCR beta CDR3 regions from them. Primed by the HTBI set, a first-round RT-PCR was run on the TCR CDR3. TCRdb processed the multiplex PCR reads anew with MiXCR; each CDR3 protein has one entry. Of some 650,000 distinct CDR3 sequences in the sample, about a sixth were seen once. The sequenced sample consisted of blood. These receptors were collected from a woman in her 40s with Graves' ophthalmopathy.

This clonotype was found a few times. The chain employs TRBV5-6 and TRBJ2-3; weak D call: TRBD1 (5 bases). Deletions cut 7 bases from V and 4 bases from J, with 19 bases between. The CDR3 totals 15 residues. Per germline, CDR1 SGHDT and CDR2 YYEEEE. DNA of the CDR3: TGTGCCAGCGCGCCAGGGTTTACGAAGGCAGATACGCAGTATTTT. Protein product: CASAPGFTKADTQYF.

The gene calls are TRBV2 and TRBJ2-3; D not resolved. The CDR3 consists of 14 residues. CDR1 and CDR2 from the germline V gene are SNHLY and FYNNEI. The V end was cut by 8 bases, the J end by 0 bases, with 12 bases between. CDR3 DNA: TGTGCCAGCCAGAGAGACCCGAGCACAGATACGCAGTATTTT. Translated: CASQRDPSTDTQYF.

This clonotype appeared many times. The chain has TRBV12-3 or TRBV12-4 and TRBJ1-5; D is unresolved. V gave up 5 bases and J gave up 4 bases, with 12 bases separating them. This CDR3 comprises 14 residues. CDR3 nucleotide sequence: TGTGCCAGCAGTCCCTCCGCGGGTAATCAGCCCCAGCATTTT. This gives the protein CASSPSAGNQPQHF.

This clonotype was seen only a few times. The chain recombines TRBV15 with TRBJ2-1, with no clear D. This CDR3 is built from 16 residues. Germline V CDR1 and CDR2: LNHNV, YYDKDF (reference sequence). Trimming left V 5 bases short and J 1 base short, with 15 bases between. The CDR3 DNA reads as TGTGCCACCAGCCCGCGAAGGCGGCAATCCTACAATGAGCAGTTCTTC. Protein product: CATSPRRRQSYNEQFF.

About this clonotype itself: A much larger clone sits a single nucleotide away, making a read error possible. The chain employs TRBV9 and TRBJ2-4, with D unclear. This CDR3 is 12 amino acids long. The germline V gene has CDR1 SGDLS and CDR2 YYNGEE. V gave up 0 bases and J gave up 2 bases, with 0 bases separating them. CDR3 DNA: TGTGCCAGCAGCGTAGCCAAAAACATTCAGTACTTC. Translated: CASSVAKNIQYF.

This clonotype was seen at least ten times. The V gene is TRBV6-1, the J gene TRBJ1-1; D is perhaps TRBD1 (5 bases). The CDR3 consists of 15 residues. Germline loops: CDR1 MNHNS, CDR2 SASEGT. Between the trimmed V and J ends, which lost 0 bases and 4 bases, there was a span of 12 bases. The CDR3 nucleotides are TGTGCCAGCAGTGAAGCGGCGAATGGGGGCACTGAAGCTTTCTTT. Protein: CASSEAANGGTEAFF.

This clonotype has at least ten counts. V is TRBV5-1 and J is TRBJ2-2; 10 positions match TRBD1. Germline V gene sequence: CDR1 SGHRS, CDR2 YFSETQ. V gave up 5 bases and J gave up 13 bases; unmatched junction bases: 11. This CDR3 contains 14 residues. CDR3 sequence reads: CASRVETGGRLLFF. The CDR3 nucleotides are TGCGCCAGCAGAGTGGAGACAGGGGGCCGATTGCTGTTTTTT.

This clonotype occurred a few times. The chain couples TRBV27 to TRBJ2-3; D is possibly TRBD1 (6 bases). This CDR3 is built from 14 residues. Trimming took off 4 bases at V and 4 bases at J, with 12 bases between the two ends. Germline-derived CDR1 and CDR2 are MNHEY and SMNVEV (reference sequence). The CDR3 sequence: CASSYQRGSDTQYF. DNA for the CDR3: TGTGCCAGCAGTTACCAGAGGGGGTCAGATACGCAGTATTTT.

This clonotype was seen repeatedly, ten times or more. This rearrangement joins TRBV2 to TRBJ2-2, with D maybe TRBD1 (6 bases). The CDR3 is 15 residues long. Between the trimmed V and J ends, which lost 7 bases and 0 bases, there was a span of 12 bases. CDR1 and CDR2 (germline): SNHLY, FYNNEI. The DNA of the CDR3 is TGTGCCAGCAACTCGGACAGAGCGAACACCGGGGAGCTGTTTTTT. Amino acid sequence: CASNSDRANTGELFF.

This clonotype was observed at least ten times. This chain connects TRBV2 to TRBJ1-1, with a weak D call TRBD1 (5 bases). Looked up from germline, CDR1 is SNHLY and CDR2 is FYNNEI. The CDR3 is made up of 13 amino acids. The ends were cut back, 8 bases at V and 3 bases at J, with 13 bases in the middle. The CDR3 region is CASGRQGYTEAFF. CDR3 DNA: TGTGCCAGCGGGAGGCAGGGATACACTGAAGCTTTCTTT.

This clonotype has only a few counts. The chain combines TRBV6-1 with TRBJ1-1; D ambiguous. CDR1 and CDR2 (germline): MNHNS, SASEGT. The V gene lost 7 bases and the J gene lost 4 bases, with 10 bases spanning the gap. The CDR3 length is 12 residues. The CDR3 DNA sequence: TGTGCCAGCAATACGGGAGTCACTGAAGCTTTCTTT. The encoded protein is CASNTGVTEAFF.